Sequencing of this TCR beta chain was carried out in a study of T cell responses to AZD1222 COVID-19 vaccine. CDR3 length: 13 amino acids. Trimming removed 5 bases at V and 7 bases at J, with 14 bases between. CDR1 and CDR2 (germline): SGHTA, FQGNSA. Libraries were prepared by immunoSEQ multiplex PCR; TCRdb keeps only in-frame clonotypes and omits some of them. The sample gives over 150,000 clones, approximately 92% of which show up once; around 9.3% is in the top ten. The genes are TRBV7-2 and TRBJ1-1; possibly TRBD1 for D (5 bases). The sequenced sample was peripheral blood, obtained on day 0 of AZD1222 vaccination. The sequence came from an adult in good health. The DNA of the CDR3 is TGTGCCAGCAGCAAGGGACTAAAGGGTGAAGCTTTCTTT. Translation: CASSKGLKGEAFF.